The rows below give T cell receptor beta chains drawn from one sample of a study of T cell clonotyping in hematopoietic cell transplantation. Sequencing was performed with immunoSEQ multiplex PCR; in TCRdb, only in-frame clones are kept and a portion is missing. The repertoire consists of under 7,500 clones, with roughly 89% occurring once and the leading ten covering roughly 8%. This material consisted of peripheral blood mononuclear cells, taken 100 days after allogeneic stem cell transplant. The receptors were sampled from a male patient in his 40s who had an allogeneic stem cell transplant from an unrelated donor, so the T cells may come from the graft donor. Some clones in this sample may be carry-over from other donors' samples. CDR3s include the opening cysteine and the closing phenylalanine or tryptophan. A D gene is named only where the DNA matches it firmly.

D	V	J	length	DNA	CDR3
TRBD1	TRBV19	TRBJ1-1	15	TGTGCCAGTAGTACAGGACAGGGGAAGAACACTGAAGCTTTCTTT	CASSTGQGKNTEAFF
-	TRBV5-1	TRBJ2-1	16	TGCGCCAGCAGCTTGGCCGCGGACCTCAGGGACAATGAGCAGTTCTTC	CASSLAADLRDNEQFF
TRBD1	TRBV30	TRBJ1-2	16	TGTGCCTGGCATCGGGACAGGGTACTCTTTGGCTATGGCTACACCTTC	CAWHRDRVLFGYGYTF
-	TRBV6-1	TRBJ1-1	14	TGTGCCAGCAGATTTGGGGTAGGGGACACTGAAGCTTTCTTT	CASRFGVGDTEAFF
TRBD1	TRBV11-1	TRBJ1-6	15	TGTGCCAGCAGCACACGGGGCAGGGGGAGTTCACCCCTCCACTTT	CASSTRGRGSSPLHF
TRBD1	TRBV30	TRBJ1-1	16	TGTGCCTGGGGGTCCCCATTCTCAGGGGGCTTGGCTGAAGCTTTCTTT	CAWGSPFSGGLAEAFF
-	TRBV4-1	TRBJ1-2	13	TGCGCCAGCAGCCCAGGGGACATCCCTGGCTACACCTTC	CASSPGDIPGYTF
TRBD1	TRBV5-8	TRBJ1-5	14	TGTGCCAGCAGCGGACAGGCTTACAATCAGCCCCAGCATTTT	CASSGQAYNQPQHF
-	TRBV6-5	TRBJ1-1	13	TGTGCCAGCAGTTACTCGAGGGACACTGAAGCTTTCTTT	CASSYSRDTEAFF
-	TRBV27	TRBJ2-7	13	TGTGCCAGCAGTCGCAGGGTCCGGACCGAGCAGTACTTC	CASSRRVRTEQYF
-	TRBV13	TRBJ2-3	14	TGTGCCAGCAGCTTCAGGGGGGGCACAGATACGCAGTATTTT	CASSFRGGTDTQYF
TRBD2	TRBV11-2	TRBJ2-1	17	TGTGCCAGCAGCCCGATAGCGGGAGGGCTGAGTTACAATGAGCAGTTCTTC	CASSPIAGGLSYNEQFF
TRBD2	TRBV5-6	TRBJ2-7	15	TGTGCCAGCAGCTTGCAGTCCAGCGGGGTCTACGAGCAGTACTTC	CASSLQSSGVYEQYF